This T cell receptor (beta chain) was sequenced in a study of CD8+CD57+ T cells in acquired aplastic anemia. The study's findings and limits: Shared by patients and controls, just under 30 CD8+ CDR3s were abundant in patients.

Patients picked for sequencing had shown CD8+CD57+ cell expansion detected by flow cytometry. At blood sampling, none of the patients had yet received therapy. In the case of this clonotype: Antigen unknown. A read error is likely, as this CDR3 ends without the conserved phenylalanine or tryptophan.

According to the study, genomic DNA was the template for TCR beta VDJ and CDR3 profiling. TCRdb used MiXCR to reprocess the reads, holding one entry per CDR3 protein. The data hold 310,000 or so distinct CDR3 sequences, with under 65% observed a single time. Material for sequencing was sorted CD4+, CD8+, or CD8+CD57+ T cells (not recorded which) from PBMCs. The TCR originated in a human donor with aplastic anemia.

The CDR3 region is CAISDWGLSVSNQPQHL. For the CDR3, the DNA is TGTGCCATCAGTGATTGGGGATTGTCGGTTAGCAATCAGCCCCAGCATCTT. This chain joins TRBV10-3 and TRBJ1-5; D remains ambiguous. The CDR3 consists of 17 residues. The V and J ends lost 3 bases and 0 bases respectively, with 15 bases between them. The germline CDR1 and CDR2 sequences are ENHRY and SYGVKD.